The T cell receptor beta chain described here comes from a study of blood T cells in healthy people across ages. The CDR3 spans 14 residues. V was pared by 5 bases and J by 8 bases, with 12 bases of the junction left unmatched. In germline, CDR1 is SGHRS, CDR2 YFSETQ. This clonotype has ten or more counts. The second PCR ran roughly 7 to 12 cycles with a sample-barcoded 5' primer and J-beta primers. TCRdb passed the 5' RACE reads through MiXCR, listing each CDR3 protein once. The sample yields roughly 700,000 distinct CDR3 sequences, 32% seen once. This TCR was recovered from a woman of 80 years or more in good health. The sequenced sample consisted of blood. The V call is TRBV5-1, the J call TRBJ1-2; 7 nucleotides agree with TRBD1. Here the CDR3 reads CASRRSTGIDGYTF. The CDR3, as DNA: TGCGCCAGCAGGCGATCGACAGGGATCGACGGCTACACCTTC.